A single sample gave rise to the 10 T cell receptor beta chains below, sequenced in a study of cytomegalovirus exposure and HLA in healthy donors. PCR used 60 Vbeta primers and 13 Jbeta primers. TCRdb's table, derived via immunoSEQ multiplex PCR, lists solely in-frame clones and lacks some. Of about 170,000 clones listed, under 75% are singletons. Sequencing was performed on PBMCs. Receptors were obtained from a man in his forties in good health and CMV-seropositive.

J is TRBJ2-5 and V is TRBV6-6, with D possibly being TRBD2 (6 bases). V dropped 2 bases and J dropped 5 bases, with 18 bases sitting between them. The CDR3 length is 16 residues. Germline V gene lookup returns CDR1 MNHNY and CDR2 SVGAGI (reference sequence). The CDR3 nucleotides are TGTGCCAGCAGTTACCCCCAAGGAAAGGGGAGGGAGACCCAGTACTTC. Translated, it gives CASSYPQGKGRETQYF.

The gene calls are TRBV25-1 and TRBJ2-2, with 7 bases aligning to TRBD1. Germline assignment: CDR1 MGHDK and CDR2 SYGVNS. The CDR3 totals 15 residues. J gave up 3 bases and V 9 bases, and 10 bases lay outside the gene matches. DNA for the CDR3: TGTGCCAGAAAGAACAGGGGATCGGACACCGGGGAGCTGTTTTTT. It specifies CARKNRGSDTGELFF.

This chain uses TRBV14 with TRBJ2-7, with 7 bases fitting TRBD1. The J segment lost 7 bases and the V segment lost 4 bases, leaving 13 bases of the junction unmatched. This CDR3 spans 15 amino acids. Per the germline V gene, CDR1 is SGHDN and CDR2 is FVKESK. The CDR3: CASSPDGMRGQEQYF. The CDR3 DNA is TGTGCCAGCAGCCCAGATGGGATGAGGGGGCAGGAGCAGTACTTC.

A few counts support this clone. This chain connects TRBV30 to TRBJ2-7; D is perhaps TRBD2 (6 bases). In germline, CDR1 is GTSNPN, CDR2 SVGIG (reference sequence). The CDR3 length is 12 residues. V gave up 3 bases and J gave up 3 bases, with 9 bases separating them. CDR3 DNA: TGTGCCTGGAGGGGGGGAAACTACGAGCAGTACTTC. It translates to CAWRGGNYEQYF.

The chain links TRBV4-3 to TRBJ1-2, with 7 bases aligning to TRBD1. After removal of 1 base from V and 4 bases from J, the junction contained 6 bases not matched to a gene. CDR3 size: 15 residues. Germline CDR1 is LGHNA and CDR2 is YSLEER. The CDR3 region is CASSQGTGPLYGYTF. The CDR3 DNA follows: TGCGCCAGCAGCCAAGGGACAGGTCCCCTCTATGGCTACACCTTC.

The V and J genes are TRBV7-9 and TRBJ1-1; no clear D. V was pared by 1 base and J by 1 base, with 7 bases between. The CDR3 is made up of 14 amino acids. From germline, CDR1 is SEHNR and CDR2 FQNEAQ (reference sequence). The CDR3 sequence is CASSLEPGNTEAFF. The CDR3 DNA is TGTGCCAGCAGCTTAGAGCCCGGGAACACTGAAGCTTTCTTT.

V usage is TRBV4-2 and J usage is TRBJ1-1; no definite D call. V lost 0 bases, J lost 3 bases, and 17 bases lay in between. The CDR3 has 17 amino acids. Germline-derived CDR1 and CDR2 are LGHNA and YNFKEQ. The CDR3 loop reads CASSQDRQASLYTEAFF. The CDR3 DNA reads TGTGCCAGCAGCCAAGACCGGCAGGCGAGTTTATACACTGAAGCTTTCTTT.

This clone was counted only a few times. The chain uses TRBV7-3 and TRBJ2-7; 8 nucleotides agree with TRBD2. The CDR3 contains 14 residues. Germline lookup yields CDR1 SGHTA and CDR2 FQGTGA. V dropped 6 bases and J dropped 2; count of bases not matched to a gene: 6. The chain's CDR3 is CASSSSGGPYEQYF. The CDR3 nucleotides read TGTGCCAGCAGTTCCAGCGGGGGCCCCTACGAGCAGTACTTC.

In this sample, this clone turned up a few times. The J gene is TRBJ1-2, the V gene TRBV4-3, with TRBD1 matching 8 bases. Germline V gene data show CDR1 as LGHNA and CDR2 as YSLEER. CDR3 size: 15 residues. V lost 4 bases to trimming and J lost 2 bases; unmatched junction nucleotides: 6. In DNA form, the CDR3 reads TGCGCCAGCAGCCCCCGAAGGACAGGGAACTATGGCTACACCTTC. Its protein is CASSPRRTGNYGYTF.

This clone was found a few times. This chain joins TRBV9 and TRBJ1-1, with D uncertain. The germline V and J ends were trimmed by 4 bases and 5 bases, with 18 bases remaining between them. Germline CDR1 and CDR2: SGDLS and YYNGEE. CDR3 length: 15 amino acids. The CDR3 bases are TGTGCCAGCAGCCCCCGCGGGGAGGTGGGGACTGAAGCTTTCTTT. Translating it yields CASSPRGEVGTEAFF.